The TCR beta chain described here comes from a study of cytomegalovirus exposure and HLA in healthy donors. Whole-study context: An earlier analysis found 95 million to 140 million unique TCR beta sequences from 150 million to 200 million T cells. Study-wide results and limits: There were several of the most significant clusters that appeared linked to common viral pathogens in a later analysis. Reports showed the classifier diagnosing cytomegalovirus status with high specificity and sensitivity. Later analysis demonstrated an association between a missense DCLRE1C variant and TCR beta V- and J-gene trimming.

Primers: 60 Vbeta forward and 13 Jbeta reverse. TCRdb's copy holds only in-frame clones and misses some; the assay was immunoSEQ multiplex PCR. The data contain about 140,000 clones, more than 75% of them singletons. A note on this clone: What it binds is not known.

Germline V gene data show CDR1 as SGHAT and CDR2 as FQNNGV. V gave up 3 bases and J gave up 7 bases, with 4 bases separating them. This CDR3 region has 12 residues. The source material was PBMCs. The rearrangement uses TRBV11-2 and TRBJ1-6; D gene ambiguous. This receptor was taken from a male donor in good health and CMV-seronegative. In DNA form, the CDR3 reads TGTGCCAGCAGCTTTGGCAATTCACCCCTCCACTTT. It is translated as CASSFGNSPLHF.